These 26 T cell receptor beta chains were all obtained from the same sample, sequenced in a study of blood T cell repertoires in COVID-19. Sequencing was performed with immunoSEQ multiplex PCR; in TCRdb, only in-frame clones are kept and a portion is missing. The table records roughly 190,000 clones, roughly 86% of them present only once. Sequenced input: peripheral blood. These receptors originate from an elderly woman in a cohort sampled during active or convalescent COVID-19.

This chain connects TRBV5-1 to TRBJ2-1; TRBD2 agrees at 8 bases. This CDR3 contains 16 residues. The J segment lost 4 bases and the V segment lost 4 bases, leaving 10 bases of the junction unmatched. Germline V gene sequence: CDR1 SGHRS, CDR2 YFSETQ. The CDR3 loop is CASSPSGRGGYNEQFF. CDR3 bases: TGCGCCAGCAGCCCGAGCGGCCGGGGGGGATACAATGAGCAGTTCTTC.

The chain employs TRBV4-1 and TRBJ2-5, with unresolved D. Trimming removed 4 bases at V and 2 bases at J, with 8 bases between. Germline V CDR1 and CDR2: MGHRA, YSYEKL. The CDR3 sequence is 13 residues long. The CDR3 region has the DNA TGCGCCAGCAGCCGTGGCCCACAAGAGACCCAGTACTTC. Translated: CASSRGPQETQYF.

This clone has more than one count but fewer than ten. The chain combines TRBV4-3 with TRBJ2-7; a weak D match, TRBD1 (6 bases). V lost 0 bases to trimming and J lost 6 bases, with 9 bases between them. This CDR3 is built from 13 residues. Per the germline V gene, CDR1 is LGHNA and CDR2 is YSLEER. CDR3 loop: CASSQDQGSEQYF. The CDR3, as DNA: TGCGCCAGCAGCCAAGACCAGGGGTCCGAGCAGTACTTC.

The chain couples TRBV5-6 to TRBJ1-4; D is perhaps TRBD1 (5 bases). The CDR3 extends over 15 amino acids. V gave up 0 bases and J gave up 8 bases, with 14 bases separating them. The V gene's germline CDR1 is SGHDT and CDR2 YYEEEE. Written as DNA, the CDR3 is TGTGCCAGCAGCTTGGGGACAAACAAGGGGGAAAAACTGTTTTTT. Translation: CASSLGTNKGEKLFF.

The V and J genes are TRBV27 and TRBJ2-5; TRBD2 might be the D (6 bases). The length of the CDR3 is 18 residues. Germline-derived CDR1 and CDR2 are MNHEY and SMNVEV (reference sequence). V lost 0 bases, J lost 0 bases, and 17 bases lay in between. CDR3 protein: CASSLSKGRSLYQETQYF. Written as DNA, the CDR3 is TGTGCCAGCAGTTTATCGAAGGGGAGGTCCCTGTACCAAGAGACCCAGTACTTC.

This chain links TRBV24-1 with TRBJ1-1; 8 bases are shared with TRBD1. The CDR3 is made up of 15 amino acids. Germline values: CDR1 KGHDR, CDR2 SFDVKD. Trimming removed 6 bases from V and 5 bases from J; junction bases left unmatched: 10. The CDR3 nucleotides are TGTGCCACCAGTCAGGACAGGGCATGGGGGACTGAAGCTTTCTTT. This gives the protein CATSQDRAWGTEAFF.

The chain employs TRBV10-3 and TRBJ1-3, with a tentative D call TRBD1 (5 bases). This CDR3 has 17 residues. Trimming shortened V by 7 bases and J by 0 bases, and 19 bases separated the two germline ends. Germline lookup yields CDR1 ENHRY and CDR2 SYGVKD. CDR3 nucleotide sequence: TGTGCCATCACGGCAGGGAAACCACAGAGCTCTGGAAACACCATATATTTT. Translating gives CAITAGKPQSSGNTIYF.

V and J are TRBV19 and TRBJ2-1; possible D gene TRBD1, 6 bases. The V gene's germline CDR1 is LNHDA and CDR2 SQIVND (reference sequence). Between the trimmed V and J ends, which lost 8 bases and 0 bases, there was a span of 17 bases. The CDR3 length is 16 residues. The CDR3 loop reads CASRGRGSGSYNEQFF. The CDR3 nucleotides read TGTGCCAGTCGGGGTAGGGGGAGTGGCTCCTACAATGAGCAGTTCTTC.

The CDR3 here is CSFRGNKGEKLFF. The CDR3 nucleotides are TGCAGCTTTCGCGGGAACAAGGGGGAAAAACTGTTTTTT. This chain uses TRBV29-1 with TRBJ1-4; possible D gene TRBD1, 5 bases. Germline V gene sequence: CDR1 SQVTM, CDR2 ANQGSEA. This CDR3 spans 13 amino acids. V was cut by 8 bases and J by 8 bases, with 18 bases left in between.

This clone occurred a few times. The CDR3 spells CAISDAAEAFF. CDR3 nucleotides: TGTGCCATCAGTGATGCAGCTGAAGCTTTCTTT. The rearrangement joins TRBV10-3 to TRBJ1-1; D is ambiguous. From germline, CDR1 is ENHRY and CDR2 SYGVKD. V lost 3 bases, J lost 6 bases, and 5 bases lay in between. This CDR3 region has 11 residues.

This rearrangement joins TRBV5-1 to TRBJ1-2; weak D call: TRBD1 (6 bases). The germline CDR1 and CDR2 sequences are SGHRS and YFSETQ. Trimming shortened V by 2 bases and J by 3 bases, and 11 bases separated the two germline ends. The CDR3 runs 14 residues. As DNA, the CDR3 is TGCGCCAGCAGCTTCTTAGCAGGGGACTATGGCTACACCTTC. This gives the protein CASSFLAGDYGYTF.

The genes are TRBV5-1 and TRBJ2-1; the match to TRBD2 covers 11 bases. The germline CDR1 and CDR2 sequences are SGHRS and YFSETQ. The CDR3 contains 19 residues. Trimming cost V 4 bases and J 2 bases; bases outside gene matches: 14. CDR3 sequence reads: CASSVRLAGRDSPYNEQFF. The CDR3 DNA is TGCGCCAGCAGCGTCAGACTAGCGGGGCGTGATTCCCCCTACAATGAGCAGTTCTTC. Together with reference TRBV5-1 and TRBJ2-1, the CDR3 gives the full variable domain: KAGVTQTPRYLIKTRGQQVTLSCSPISGHRSVSWYQQTPGQGLQFLFEYFSETQRNKGNFPGRFSGRQFSNSRSEMNVSTLELGDSALYLCASSVRLAGRDSPYNEQFFGPGTRLTVL.

Only a few counts were recorded for this clone. The chain has TRBV18 and TRBJ1-3, with D uncertain. The germline V and J ends were trimmed by 0 bases and 4 bases, with 10 bases remaining between them. CDR1 is KGHSH and CDR2 is LQKENI in the germline V gene. The CDR3 runs to 15 residues. The CDR3 DNA is TGTGCCAGCTCACCACCGACACGGATAGGAAACACCATATATTTT. This translates into CASSPPTRIGNTIYF. The complete variable domain, with remaining parts taken from reference TRBV18 and TRBJ1-3, reads NAGVMQNPRHLVRRRGQEARLRCSPMKGHSHVYWYRQLPEEGLKFMVYLQKENIIDESGMPKERFSAEFPKEGPSILRIQQVVRGDSAAYFCASSPPTRIGNTIYFGEGSWLTVV.

The V gene is TRBV3-1 (or the pseudogene TRBV3-2), the J gene TRBJ1-2, with a tentative D call TRBD1 (5 bases). The CDR3 runs to 14 residues. Trimming stripped 0 bases from V and 8 bases from J, with 13 bases between. CDR1 and CDR2 from the germline V gene are LGHDT and YNNKEL (reference sequence). The CDR3 here is CASSQESRVGGYTF. CDR3 nucleotides: TGTGCCAGCAGCCAAGAGTCCAGGGTAGGCGGCTACACCTTC.

V gene TRBV5-1 combines with J gene TRBJ1-1; 8 bases align to TRBD1. CDR1 and CDR2 from the germline V gene are SGHRS and YFSETQ. The CDR3 totals 16 residues. V trimming: 0 bases; J trimming: 0 bases; junction bases outside the gene matches: 4. This chain's CDR3 is CASSLAQGAMNTEAFF. As DNA, the CDR3 is TGCGCCAGCAGCTTGGCTCAGGGGGCTATGAACACTGAAGCTTTCTTT.

This chain connects TRBV2 to TRBJ2-1; 9 nucleotides align to TRBD2. Germline-derived CDR1 and CDR2 are SNHLY and FYNNEI. The CDR3 totals 12 residues. The J segment lost 7 bases and the V segment lost 5 bases, leaving 0 bases of the junction unmatched. CDR3 region: CASSTSGNEQFF. CDR3 nucleotide sequence: TGTGCCAGCAGTACTAGCGGGAATGAGCAGTTCTTC.

This sequence joins TRBV6-5 and TRBJ2-5; 11 bases agree with TRBD2. Germline V gene sequence: CDR1 MNHEY, CDR2 SVGAGI. There are 13 residues in the CDR3. The V gene end was trimmed by 8 bases and the J gene end by 4 bases; junction bases not matched to a gene: 3. The CDR3 reads CASGLAGGETQYF. The CDR3 nucleotides are TGTGCCAGCGGGCTAGCGGGAGGAGAGACCCAGTACTTC.

J is TRBJ1-4 and V is TRBV3-1 (or the pseudogene TRBV3-2); 8 nucleotides match TRBD1. The CDR3 covers 19 residues. J was trimmed by 4 bases and V by 2 bases; bases with no gene match: 15. The germline CDR1 and CDR2 sequences are LGHDT and YNNKEL (reference sequence). CDR3 amino acids: CASSQLRGPSDRGNEKLFF. The CDR3 nucleotides are TGTGCCAGCAGCCAACTAAGAGGACCCAGTGACAGGGGTAATGAAAAACTGTTTTTT.

This chain uses TRBV19 with TRBJ2-5, with TRBD2 identical over 9 bases. Germline CDR1 is LNHDA and CDR2 is SQIVND (reference sequence). The junction had 6 bases not matched to a gene; V was cut back by 5 bases and J by 5 bases. The length of the CDR3 is 14 residues. The CDR3 DNA reads TGTGCCAGTAGTTCGAGACTAGCGGTGGAGACCCAGTACTTC. Amino acid sequence: CASSSRLAVETQYF.

The rearrangement links TRBV27 to TRBJ1-4, with TRBD1 as a possible D gene (6 bases). V lost 4 bases to trimming and J lost 0 bases, with 15 bases between them. CDR3 length equals 17 residues. The germline V gene encodes CDR1 MNHEY and CDR2 SMNVEV (reference sequence). Here the CDR3 DNA reads TGTGCCAGCAGTTCACCCAGGGGCACCTCAACTAATGAAAAACTGTTTTTT. Residues: CASSSPRGTSTNEKLFF.

The chain joins TRBV19 to TRBJ2-3, with D maybe TRBD1 (6 bases). V was cut by 3 bases and J by 1 base, with 14 bases left in between. Germline V lookup: CDR1 LNHDA, CDR2 SQIVND (reference sequence). The CDR3 covers 16 residues. CDR3 bases: TGTGCCAGTAGTATTCCGCCACAGGGAGGCACAGATACGCAGTATTTT. This encodes CASSIPPQGGTDTQYF.

V is TRBV11-2 and J is TRBJ1-2; TRBD1 aligns across 9 bases. The length of the CDR3 is 15 residues. Losses at the gene ends were 5 bases for V and 2 bases for J; bases not matched to a gene: 6. Germline CDR1 and CDR2: SGHAT and FQNNGV. CDR3 loop: CASSVNRGRNYGYTF. For the CDR3, the DNA is TGTGCCAGCAGCGTAAACAGGGGGCGGAACTATGGCTACACCTTC.

Details on this clone: Compared with germline, one end of the junction differs, possibly owing to a read error. The gene calls are TRBV18 and TRBJ2-1; 9 nucleotides agree with TRBD1. The length of the CDR3 is 15 residues. Per germline, CDR1 KGHSH and CDR2 LQKENI. The CDR3 nucleotides read TGTGCCAGCTCGCCACAGGGGGCTAACTACAATGAGCAGTTCTTC. Protein sequence: CASSPQGANYNEQFF.

V gene TRBV29-1 combines with J gene TRBJ2-3; TRBD2 matches at 10 bases. Looked up from germline, CDR1 is SQVTM and CDR2 is ANQGSEA. Trimming cost V 2 bases and J 9 bases; bases outside gene matches: 8. CDR3 length: 14 amino acids. This CDR3 reads CSVERSGRPGTQYF. The CDR3 nucleotides are TGCAGCGTTGAACGTAGCGGGAGGCCAGGAACGCAGTATTTT.

V and J are TRBV14 and TRBJ1-1; 9 bases fit TRBD1. Germline trimming cut 5 bases from V and 3 bases from J; bases unmatched to any gene: 1. There are 13 residues in the CDR3. The germline V gene encodes CDR1 SGHDN and CDR2 FVKESK. The CDR3 DNA reads TGTGCCAGCAGCGGGACAGGGTACACTGAAGCTTTCTTT. Its protein is CASSGTGYTEAFF.

The chain couples TRBV7-9 to TRBJ2-2, with 8 bases identical to TRBD1. V dropped 4 bases and J dropped 0; count of bases not matched to a gene: 13. The CDR3 totals 19 residues. Germline assignment: CDR1 SEHNR and CDR2 FQNEAQ (reference sequence). For the CDR3, the DNA is TGTGCCAGCAGCTCGGACAGGGTCAGCCCCTTTGCGAACACCGGGGAGCTGTTTTTT. Translating it yields CASSSDRVSPFANTGELFF.